The 17 T cell receptor beta chains in this list originate from one sample, sequenced in a study of blood T cell repertoires in COVID-19. Libraries were prepared by immunoSEQ multiplex PCR; TCRdb keeps only in-frame clonotypes and omits some of them. The profile covers 35,000 to 40,000 clones, with about 85% appearing a single time and 4.8% taken by the ten largest. Sequencing used peripheral blood. Source of these receptors: a man between 50 and 59 years old with active COVID-19.

The V and J genes are TRBV5-8 and TRBJ1-1; D gene unclear. V was cut by 5 bases and J by 10 bases, with 12 bases left in between. From germline, CDR1 is SGHTS and CDR2 YDEGEE. The CDR3 has 11 residues. The CDR3 sequence: CASRVLSGAFF. CDR3 nucleotides: TGTGCCAGCAGGGTTCTCTCAGGAGCTTTCTTT.

This chain links TRBV27 with TRBJ2-2; 12 bases match TRBD2. This CDR3 region has 15 residues. The germline gives CDR1 MNHEY, CDR2 SMNVEV (reference sequence). V shed 5 bases, J shed 4 bases, and the junction held 2 bases outside the gene matches. CDR3 nucleotides: TGTGCCAGCAGTCTAGCGGGGGGGACCACCGGGGAGCTGTTTTTT. Its protein is CASSLAGGTTGELFF.

The V gene is TRBV6-5, the J gene TRBJ2-1; 10 bases agree with TRBD1. The CDR3 consists of 15 residues. V lost 6 bases and J lost 6; bases outside the gene matches: 8. CDR1 is MNHEY and CDR2 is SVGAGI in the germline V gene. CDR3 sequence reads: CASRSGTGAGNEQFF. In DNA form, the CDR3 reads TGTGCCAGCAGAAGCGGGACAGGGGCTGGCAATGAGCAGTTCTTC.

The rearrangement joins TRBV18 to TRBJ1-1; the match to TRBD1 covers 7 bases. The CDR3 extends over 16 amino acids. CDR1 is KGHSH and CDR2 is LQKENI in the germline V gene. Losses at the gene ends were 1 base for V and 3 bases for J; bases not matched to a gene: 8. The CDR3 DNA reads TGTGCCAGCTCACCACGACAGGGACATAAGGACACTGAAGCTTTCTTT. Its translation is CASSPRQGHKDTEAFF.

V usage is TRBV27 and J usage is TRBJ1-2; D perhaps matches TRBD1 (5 bases). CDR1 is MNHEY and CDR2 is SMNVEV in the germline V gene (reference sequence). CDR3 length: 14 residues. V shed 6 bases and J shed 8 bases, with 19 bases lying between them. In DNA form, the CDR3 reads TGTGCCAGCAGCCAAGGGGCAACTATAACGGGCTACACCTTC. Its protein product is CASSQGATITGYTF.

V and J are TRBV7-2 and TRBJ2-3, with no clear D. The V end lost 0 bases, the J end lost 2 bases, and 3 bases lay between the germline ends. The CDR3 spans 13 residues. The germline V gene has CDR1 SGHTA and CDR2 FQGNSA. The CDR3, as DNA: TGTGCCAGCAGCTTAGCCCTCACAGATACGCAGTATTTT. This codes for CASSLALTDTQYF.

The rearrangement uses TRBV5-1 and TRBJ2-4; TRBD1 might be the D (5 bases). V lost 0 bases and J lost 1, with 11 bases in between. CDR3 size: 16 residues. Germline loops: CDR1 SGHRS, CDR2 YFSETQ. The DNA of the CDR3 is TGCGCCAGCAGCTTGGGACAGCTTGGGGCCAAAAACATTCAGTACTTC. This translates into CASSLGQLGAKNIQYF.

The V gene is TRBV5-5, the J gene TRBJ1-2; TRBD1 agrees at 8 bases. The V and J ends lost 2 bases and 4 bases, in that order; junction bases with no gene match: 7. CDR3 size: 15 residues. Per the germline V gene, CDR1 is SGHKS and CDR2 is YYEKEE (reference sequence). CDR3 sequence: CASSLYQGAAYGYTF. CDR3 bases: TGTGCCAGCAGCTTATACCAGGGGGCGGCCTATGGCTACACCTTC.

This chain connects TRBV5-1 to TRBJ1-5; 8 bases align to TRBD1. V was clipped by 0 bases and J by 5 bases; unmatched bases: 4. The CDR3 length is 15 residues. Germline loops: CDR1 SGHRS, CDR2 YFSETQ. In DNA form, the CDR3 reads TGCGCCAGCAGCTTGGTCAGGGGGCGGGATCAGCCCCAGCATTTT. Translated: CASSLVRGRDQPQHF.

The rearrangement joins TRBV24-1 to TRBJ1-2; a weak D match, TRBD1 (5 bases). This CDR3 region has 14 residues. V lost 7 bases and J 8 bases, leaving 19 bases between the germline ends. Germline V CDR1 and CDR2: KGHDR, SFDVKD. In DNA, the CDR3 is TGTGCCACCAGGTGGATTAACAGGTCCCGGGGCTACACCTTC. This encodes CATRWINRSRGYTF.

The rearrangement uses TRBV10-3 and TRBJ2-2, with 8 bases aligning to TRBD1. Germline V gene lookup returns CDR1 ENHRY and CDR2 SYGVKD. After removal of 6 bases from V and 0 bases from J, the junction contained 3 bases not matched to a gene. The CDR3 spans 15 residues. The CDR3 sequence is CAIRQGGPNTGELFF. CDR3 DNA sequence: TGTGCCATCAGACAGGGGGGACCGAACACCGGGGAGCTGTTTTTT.

Only one count was recorded for this clone. The CDR3 bases are TGTGCCAGCAGGGGGGACAGGGTAGGAAACACCATATATTTT. This sequence encodes CASRGDRVGNTIYF. The chain uses TRBV4-2 and TRBJ1-3; 9 bases agree with TRBD1. Per germline, CDR1 LGHNA and CDR2 YNFKEQ. V shed 6 bases, J shed 4 bases, and the junction held 4 bases outside the gene matches. CDR3 length: 14 amino acids.

The chain uses TRBV27 and TRBJ2-3, with 11 bases aligning to TRBD1. Germline CDR1 is MNHEY and CDR2 is SMNVEV (reference sequence). V was pared by 3 bases and J by 4 bases, with 6 bases of the junction left unmatched. The CDR3 contains 16 residues. CDR3 in amino acids: CASSFWAGQGADTQYF. The CDR3, as DNA: TGTGCCAGCAGTTTTTGGGCGGGACAGGGGGCAGATACGCAGTATTTT.

The CDR3 coding sequence is TGTGCCAGCAGCCAAGAAACAACTAGCGGGGGCCGTAGCACAGATACGCAGTATTTT. Amino acid sequence: CASSQETTSGGRSTDTQYF. J is TRBJ2-3 and V is TRBV4-2; TRBD2 matches 11 bases. With 0 bases clipped from V and 0 bases from J, the junction kept 8 bases outside the gene matches. The germline V gene encodes CDR1 LGHNA and CDR2 YNFKEQ. CDR3 length: 19 residues.

V usage is TRBV5-1 and J usage is TRBJ1-6, with 11 bases matching TRBD1. CDR3 length: 15 residues. The germline CDR1 and CDR2 sequences are SGHRS and YFSETQ. Losses at the gene ends were 4 bases for V and 5 bases for J; bases not matched to a gene: 2. CDR3 in DNA: TGCGCCAGCAGCATGGGACAGGGGGATAATTCACCCCTCCACTTT. It specifies CASSMGQGDNSPLHF.

The V call is TRBV4-1, the J call TRBJ2-1, with 10 positions matching TRBD2. Germline values: CDR1 MGHRA, CDR2 YSYEKL. The CDR3 contains 15 residues. V shed 1 base and J 8 bases; nucleotides not matched to a gene: 5. The DNA for the CDR3 is TGCGCCAGCAGCCAAGGCAGCGGGGGGGCCTATGAGCAGTTCTTC. Residues: CASSQGSGGAYEQFF.

V usage is TRBV6-5 and J usage is TRBJ2-5; TRBD2 matches at 12 bases. Trimming at V came to 6 bases and at J to 4 bases, leaving 6 bases not matched to a gene. The CDR3 covers 15 residues. The V gene's germline CDR1 is MNHEY and CDR2 SVGAGI. CDR3 coding DNA: TGTGCCAGCAGGCCTCTAGCGGGGGGGTTAGAGACCCAGTACTTC. It is translated as CASRPLAGGLETQYF.